This is a list of T cell receptor beta chains from one sample in a study of blood T cell repertoires in COVID-19. The repertoire was sequenced with immunoSEQ multiplex PCR; TCRdb's copy has only in-frame clones and lacks some. Among 100,000 to 150,000 clones, 55% to 75% were seen once, and the ten largest hold roughly 2%. Sequenced material: peripheral blood. The receptors were sampled from a woman aged 70 to 79 with acute or convalescent COVID-19. The CDR3 runs from the conserved cysteine through the conserved F or W. D genes are given only for firm matches. Expanded clones are given a class, and other clones once, few, many or no size at all.

v_call: TRBV27
clone_size: few
j_call: TRBJ2-7
d_call: NA
cdr3_nt: TGTGCCAGCAGTTTAGGAGGGCCAGCCGCCTACGAGCAGTACTTC
cdr3_aa: CASSLGGPAAYEQYF

v_call: TRBV7-2
clone_size: NA
j_call: TRBJ2-7
d_call: NA
cdr3_nt: TGTGCCAGCAGCTTACGCAGCGGTCCCGCCTACGAGCAGTACTTC
cdr3_aa: CASSLRSGPAYEQYF

v_call: TRBV9
clone_size: once
j_call: TRBJ1-2
d_call: TRBD1
cdr3_nt: TGTGCCAGCAGCGTAGGAGGGACAGGGTATGGCTACACCTTC
cdr3_aa: CASSVGGTGYGYTF

v_call: TRBV7-9
clone_size: few
j_call: TRBJ2-5
d_call: TRBD1
cdr3_nt: TGTGCCAGCAGCTCCTGGACAGGGCCAGAGACCCAGTACTTC
cdr3_aa: CASSSWTGPETQYF

v_call: TRBV19
clone_size: NA
j_call: TRBJ2-7
d_call: TRBD1
cdr3_nt: TGTGCCAGTAGCAGGGACAGTAGCTCCTACGAGCAGTACTTC
cdr3_aa: CASSRDSSSYEQYF

v_call: TRBV12-2
clone_size: NA
j_call: TRBJ2-1
d_call: NA
cdr3_nt: TGTGCAAGTCGCTTAGTTCGGACAGTGGGCCCCTGGAGGAATGAGCAGTTCTTC
cdr3_aa: CASRLVRTVGPWRNEQFF

v_call: TRBV28
clone_size: NA
j_call: TRBJ2-3
d_call: TRBD2
cdr3_nt: TGTGCCAGCAGTTTATCTGGCGGGAGAAACACAGATACGCAGTATTTT
cdr3_aa: CASSLSGGRNTDTQYF

v_call: TRBV5-6
clone_size: NA
j_call: TRBJ1-2
d_call: TRBD1
cdr3_nt: TGTGCCAGCAGCCCAACGCCGGGACAGACTACAGCTGGCTACACCTTC
cdr3_aa: CASSPTPGQTTAGYTF

v_call: TRBV13
clone_size: NA
j_call: TRBJ2-7
d_call: NA
cdr3_nt: TGTGCCAGCAGCTTAGGGGGCAGGGAAACCTACGAGCAGTACTTC
cdr3_aa: CASSLGGRETYEQYF

v_call: TRBV4-3
clone_size: NA
j_call: TRBJ1-1
d_call: NA
cdr3_nt: TGCGCCAGCAGCCAAACGGGGGGGAACACTGAAGCTTTCTTT
cdr3_aa: CASSQTGGNTEAFF

v_call: TRBV19
clone_size: NA
j_call: TRBJ1-6
d_call: NA
cdr3_nt: TGTGCCAGTAGCGACGGGAGGGAACATAATTCACCCCTCCACTTT
cdr3_aa: CASSDGREHNSPLHF

v_call: TRBV30
clone_size: NA
j_call: TRBJ1-1
d_call: TRBD1
cdr3_nt: TGTGCCTGGAGTGTTCGACAGGGGGCGGTGGATACTGAAGCTTTCTTT
cdr3_aa: CAWSVRQGAVDTEAFF

v_call: TRBV4-3
clone_size: NA
j_call: TRBJ1-2
d_call: NA
cdr3_nt: TGCGCCAGCAGCCAAGATTTGGGGCAGGGGTGGAACTATGGCTACACCTTC
cdr3_aa: CASSQDLGQGWNYGYTF

v_call: TRBV27
clone_size: once
j_call: TRBJ1-6
d_call: TRBD1
cdr3_nt: TGTGCCAGCAGTTTAACAGGGGGCGCTTCACCCCTCCACTTT
cdr3_aa: CASSLTGGASPLHF

v_call: TRBV12-3/TRBV12-4
clone_size: NA
j_call: TRBJ1-1
d_call: TRBD1
cdr3_nt: TGTGCCAGCACCCTGACAGGGGGCACTGAAGCTTTCTTT
cdr3_aa: CASTLTGGTEAFF

v_call: TRBV27
clone_size: NA
j_call: TRBJ2-7
d_call: TRBD2
cdr3_nt: TGTGCCAGCAGGATTGGTGGGACTAGCGGGATCTACGAGCAGTACTTC
cdr3_aa: CASRIGGTSGIYEQYF

v_call: TRBV5-6
clone_size: NA
j_call: TRBJ1-2
d_call: NA
cdr3_nt: TGTGCCAGCAGCCCCGAGGCGAATCCTAACTATGGCTACACCTTC
cdr3_aa: CASSPEANPNYGYTF

v_call: TRBV5-6
clone_size: NA
j_call: TRBJ2-3
d_call: NA
cdr3_nt: TGTGCCAGCAGCTTACTAGCAGCAGATACGCAGTATTTT
cdr3_aa: CASSLLAADTQYF

v_call: TRBV4-1
clone_size: NA
j_call: TRBJ1-6
d_call: NA
cdr3_nt: TGCGCCAGCAGCCAAGAAGGGCGGGCGAGCTCCTATAATTCACCCCTCCACTTT
cdr3_aa: CASSQEGRASSYNSPLHF

v_call: TRBV5-6
clone_size: NA
j_call: TRBJ1-1
d_call: TRBD1
cdr3_nt: TGTGCCAGCAGCTTTGGGACAGGGGGATCCAGTGAAGCTTTCTTT
cdr3_aa: CASSFGTGGSSEAFF

v_call: TRBV19
clone_size: many
j_call: TRBJ2-7
d_call: TRBD1
cdr3_nt: TGTGCCAGTAGCCCAGGGCAGGGGGTCACCTACGAGCAGTACTTC
cdr3_aa: CASSPGQGVTYEQYF

v_call: TRBV7-2
clone_size: NA
j_call: TRBJ2-1
d_call: TRBD2
cdr3_nt: TGTGCCAGCAGCTCGTTCGCACTAGCGGACAATGAGCAGTTCTTC
cdr3_aa: CASSSFALADNEQFF